This record looks at one T cell receptor beta chain sequence and its context. Its matching antigen is unknown. This entry belongs to a study of CXCR3-negative and CXCR3-positive naive CD8 T cells. At the level of the study: Libraries each contributed about 1.5 +/- 0.3 million TRB reads, for about 150 million in total. General study findings and limits: Naive cells positive for CXCR3 carried more hydrophobic TRB CDR3s than CXCR3-negative ones.

CD8+ T cell subsets were each sorted in triplicate, about 290,000 cells apiece. The authors gated naive CD8+ T cells as CD45RO-CCR7+CD27+CD95-. 5' RACE with UMI labels generated the TRB cDNA libraries. No DNA is given; TCRdb re-called the 5' RACE reads and lists each CDR3 protein once. This sample contains around 90,000 distinct CDR3 sequences. This CDR3 is built from 13 residues. CDR1 MNHEY and CDR2 SVGAGI come from the germline V gene. Sequenced sample: naive CXCR3- CD8+ T cells from blood. As to subset: CD45RO-CCR7+CD27+CD95- naive CD8+ T cells lacking CXCR3 (TNR3-). The chain couples TRBV6-5 to TRBJ1-4; TCRdb designates TRBD1, a call that cannot be tested without DNA. The clonotype was recovered from a human donor in good health. Some clones in this sample may be carry-over from other donors' samples. This CDR3 reads CASKGGESEKLFF.